A single sample gave rise to the 5 T cell receptor beta chains below, sequenced in a study of CXCR3-negative and CXCR3-positive naive CD8 T cells (dated by TCRdb to the late 2010s). General study outcomes and caveats: TRB CDR3s from CXCR3-positive naive cells showed higher hydrophobicity (lower Kidera factor 4), lower energy, and higher strength and volume indices than CXCR3-negative naive cells.

Their cognate antigens are unknown. These reads were obtained on a NextSeq 550. The Human TCR Profiling Kit (MiLaboratory) was used to prepare UMI-labeled 5' RACE TRB cDNA libraries. Based on TCRdb reprocessing of the reads, there is one entry per CDR3 protein sequence, and DNA is missing. Per the sample table, the count is about 120,000 distinct CDR3 sequences. Of the sample, around 0.35% falls within the top ten clones. The sequenced sample consisted of naive CXCR3+ CD8+ T cells from blood. The sample's cell subset or site label is to be understood as: CD45RO-CCR7+CD27+CD95- naive CD8+ T cells expressing CXCR3 (TNR3+). All receptors come from a human donor in good health. Some clones in this sample may be carry-over from other donors' samples.

The rearrangement joins TRBV12-3 or TRBV12-4 to TRBJ1-1; the TCRdb D gene call, TRBD1, has no DNA to confirm it. This CDR3 contains 13 residues. This chain's CDR3 is CASSDTGDPEAFF.

The chain links TRBV5-1 to TRBJ1-1; TCRdb returns TRBD1, unconfirmable since there is no DNA. Germline V CDR1 and CDR2: SGHRS, YFSETQ. This CDR3 region has 14 residues. This CDR3 is CASSWTGPSPEAFF.

The rearrangement joins TRBV3-1 to TRBJ1-5; TCRdb gives TRBD1 as the D gene, but with no DNA this cannot be confirmed. Germline V gene lookup returns CDR1 LGHDT and CDR2 YNNKEL (reference sequence). The CDR3 contains 15 residues. The CDR3 loop reads CASSQGQGLNQPQHF.

The J gene is TRBJ2-7, the V gene TRBV7-3. Germline V gene data show CDR1 as SGHTA and CDR2 as FQGTGA. The CDR3 extends over 14 amino acids. This chain's CDR3 is CASSLSHGSYEQYF.

The gene calls are TRBV9 and TRBJ2-7; TCRdb outputs TRBD1, but without DNA this stays unchecked. Germline values: CDR1 SGDLS, CDR2 YYNGEE. The CDR3 is made up of 15 amino acids. The CDR3 reads CASSVGRGPGYEQYF. Combining the CDR3 with reference TRBV9 and TRBJ2-7 gives the whole variable domain DSGVTQTPKHLITATGQRVTLRCSPRSGDLSVYWYQQSLDQGLQFLIQYYNGEERAKGNILERFSAQQFPDLHSELNLSSLELGDSALYFCASSVGRGPGYEQYFGPGTRLTVT.